This T cell receptor beta chain was captured by sequencing in a study of blood T cell repertoires in COVID-19. Cohorts were assigned according to the clinical history that participants reported. Resolution of symptoms, clearance, or two negative PCRs was present in recovered Cohort 3 donors. The CDR3 consists of 13 residues. Germline V CDR1 and CDR2: SNHLY, FYNNEI. The V gene lost 5 bases and the J gene lost 3 bases, with 11 bases spanning the gap. Authors' data handling: Cell counts per sample came from amplifying reference gene primers. The assay was immunoSEQ multiplex PCR, and TCRdb's table has in-frame clones only and misses some. V and J calls and clone size come straight from that table; D and trimming were deduced from the DNA. Found here are 170,000 or so clones, 88% of them singletons; the top ten hold roughly 9%.

Material: PBMCs or T cells enriched from blood (not recorded which). The source of this sequence is a woman aged 18-29 years who had recovered from COVID-19. This chain uses TRBV2 with TRBJ2-7; D ambiguous. The DNA for the CDR3 is TGTGCCAGCAGTCAGCGAGTTGGCTACGAGCAGTACTTC. Protein product: CASSQRVGYEQYF.